This TCR beta chain originates from a study of T cells in Graves' hyperthyroidism and ophthalmopathy. There were TCR beta CDR3 regions amplified from RNA transcripts. The HTBI primer set served for first-round RT-PCR of the TCR CDR3. TCRdb ran MiXCR on the multiplex PCR reads and lists one entry per CDR3 protein. The data show around 340,000 distinct CDR3 sequences, around a sixth seen once. In this sample, this clonotype turned up many times. The CDR3 contains 15 residues. Looked up from germline, CDR1 is SGHTA and CDR2 is FQGTGA. V shed 5 bases, J shed 5 bases, and the junction held 5 bases outside the gene matches.

The sequence derives from a woman in her forties or fifties with Graves' hyperthyroidism. This sequence joins TRBV7-3 and TRBJ2-2; 10 bases match TRBD1. The sample consisted of blood. CDR3 sequence (DNA): TGTGCCAGCAGCCTCCGGACAGGGGGGACCGGGGAGCTGTTTTTT. Translation: CASSLRTGGTGELFF.